Shown below are 19 T cell receptor beta chains from a single sample sequenced in a study of T cell responses to AZD1222 COVID-19 vaccine. Profiled with immunoSEQ multiplex PCR; TCRdb holds only in-frame clones, not every one. The table lists about 5,000 clones, over 75% of them singletons. The specimen comprised peripheral blood, sampled 28 days after the second AZD1222 dose. The receptors originated from an adult who received the AZD1222 COVID-19 vaccine.

V is TRBV3-1 (or the pseudogene TRBV3-2) and J is TRBJ2-5; 11 nucleotides align to TRBD1. The CDR3 is made up of 15 amino acids. Per germline, CDR1 LGHDT and CDR2 YNNKEL (reference sequence). V lost 6 bases to trimming and J lost 6 bases; unmatched junction nucleotides: 9. In nucleotides, the CDR3 is TGTGCCAGCAGGAAAGGGACAGGGGGGCAGCAGACCCAGTACTTC. Protein sequence: CASRKGTGGQQTQYF.

The chain uses TRBV19 and TRBJ2-1, with 10 nucleotides matching TRBD2. The germline gives CDR1 LNHDA, CDR2 SQIVND (reference sequence). J gave up 0 bases and V 8 bases, and 7 bases lay outside the gene matches. CDR3 length: 16 amino acids. CDR3 in amino acids: CASLRSGGASYNEQFF. CDR3 in DNA: TGTGCCAGTCTCCGGAGCGGGGGGGCCTCCTACAATGAGCAGTTCTTC.

The chain couples TRBV6-2 or TRBV6-3 to TRBJ2-7, with 7 bases matching TRBD2. Germline CDR1 and CDR2: MNHEY and SVGEGT. Losses at the gene ends were 3 bases for V and 5 bases for J; bases not matched to a gene: 10. The CDR3 contains 15 residues. The CDR3 DNA reads TGTGCCAGCAGTTATCCGGCGGGAGACGTCGACGAGCAGTACTTC. This gives the protein CASSYPAGDVDEQYF.

The chain is built from TRBV9 and TRBJ2-1; D is possibly TRBD1 (6 bases). Germline-derived CDR1 and CDR2 are SGDLS and YYNGEE. The CDR3 length is 16 residues. V gave up 2 bases and J gave up 9 bases, with 21 bases separating them. CDR3 nucleotide sequence: TGTGCCAGCAGCGTGGGGGCCCCAGCGATCGGCGGTGAGCAGTTCTTC. This sequence encodes CASSVGAPAIGGEQFF.

The gene calls are TRBV21-1 and TRBJ2-1; TRBD2 is the table's D call, not checked against the DNA. TRBV21-1 represents a pseudogene. CDR3 length: 19 residues. CDR3 region: CASSPKENWASGGNNEQFF. The CDR3 coding sequence is TGTGCCAGCAGCCCCAAAGAGAACTGGGCTAGCGGGGGTAACAATGAGCAGTTCTTC.

V and J are TRBV12-3 or TRBV12-4 and TRBJ2-5, with D possibly matching TRBD2 (5 bases). Trimming stripped 5 bases from V and 4 bases from J, with 11 bases between. The CDR3 sequence is 13 residues long. The CDR3 protein is CASSAPEGETQYF. CDR3 sequence (DNA): TGTGCCAGCAGTGCCCCCGAGGGAGAGACCCAGTACTTC.

This clone was recorded only once. The gene calls are TRBV4-1 and TRBJ1-6; unclear D gene. The CDR3 covers 17 residues. Deletions cut 2 bases from V and 6 bases from J, with 17 bases between. Per the germline V gene, CDR1 is MGHRA and CDR2 is YSYEKL. CDR3 region: CASSQLHPRRPNSPLHF. In DNA, the CDR3 is TGCGCCAGCAGCCAACTGCACCCCAGACGGCCTAATTCACCCCTCCACTTT.

J is TRBJ2-3 and V is TRBV24-1; D ambiguous. Germline lookup yields CDR1 KGHDR and CDR2 SFDVKD. With 6 bases removed from V and 1 base from J, the gap between germline ends came to 7 bases. CDR3 length: 13 amino acids. In nucleotides, the CDR3 is TGTGCCACCAGTCATCCGGGCACAGATACGCAGTATTTT. Protein: CATSHPGTDTQYF.

This chain links TRBV7-2 with TRBJ1-5; TRBD1 might be the D (6 bases). CDR3 size: 16 residues. Trimming pared 1 base from V and 1 base from J, leaving 11 bases between. Germline V gene sequence: CDR1 SGHTA, CDR2 FQGNSA. The CDR3 loop reads CASSLEGGWSNQPQHF. The CDR3 DNA reads as TGTGCCAGCAGCTTAGAGGGGGGGTGGAGCAATCAGCCCCAGCATTTT.

CDR3 sequence reads: CASSRSRGQGTGGYTF. The CDR3 nucleotides are TGCGCCAGCAGTCGAAGTAGGGGACAGGGGACTGGCGGCTACACCTTC. The chain carries TRBV4-3 and TRBJ1-2; 10 bases map to TRBD1. The CDR3 runs to 16 residues. The V and J ends lost 6 bases and 8 bases, in that order; junction bases with no gene match: 15. The V gene's germline CDR1 is LGHNA and CDR2 YSLEER.

The CDR3 bases are TGCGCCAGCAGTGAGTCAGGGGGGCTTTCACCCCTCCACTTT. This translates into CASSESGGLSPLHF. The chain is built from TRBV10-1 and TRBJ1-6; D possibly corresponds to TRBD1 (6 bases). Trimming pared 0 bases from V and 9 bases from J, leaving 9 bases between. CDR1 and CDR2 from the germline V gene are WNHNN and SYGVQD (reference sequence). The CDR3 consists of 14 residues.

The CDR3 DNA sequence: TGTGCCAGCAGGGGAACAGGGATTTGGGTTAGTGGCTACACCTTC. Translation: CASRGTGIWVSGYTF. The chain has TRBV6-5 and TRBJ1-2, with a possible D match to TRBD1 (6 bases). V lost 6 bases, J lost 7 bases, and 21 bases lay in between. The CDR3 has 15 amino acids. CDR1 is MNHEY and CDR2 is SVGAGI in the germline V gene.

This clone was counted only a few times. The V call is TRBV5-6, the J call TRBJ2-7, with D perhaps matching TRBD1 or TRBD2 (5 bases each). Trimming took 0 bases from V and 6 from J, leaving 16 bases between them. This CDR3 contains 15 residues. The germline V gene encodes CDR1 SGHDT and CDR2 YYEEEE. CDR3 in amino acids: CASSLALGESSEQYF. The DNA for the CDR3 is TGTGCCAGCAGCTTGGCCCTAGGGGAGAGTAGCGAGCAGTACTTC.

V is TRBV7-3 and J is TRBJ2-7, with D perhaps TRBD2 (6 bases). V was shortened by 5 bases and J by 4 bases, with 18 bases between the two germline ends. The CDR3 length is 15 residues. CDR1 is SGHTA, CDR2 FQGTGA, per germline. The CDR3 nucleotides are TGTGCCAGCAGCCCAGCCGGGGGAGGAGGGTACGAGCAGTACTTC. It translates to CASSPAGGGGYEQYF.

The chain has TRBV5-1 and TRBJ2-2, with D possibly being TRBD1 (5 bases). CDR3 length: 15 residues. The germline CDR1 and CDR2 sequences are SGHRS and YFSETQ. Between the trimmed V and J ends, which lost 1 base and 4 bases, there was a span of 11 bases. CDR3 nucleotides: TGCGCCAGCAGCTTGTCCAGGGAAGGCACCGGGGAGCTGTTTTTT. It specifies CASSLSREGTGELFF.

The chain links TRBV15 to TRBJ2-4, with D possibly TRBD2 on 5 matching bases. The CDR3 extends over 14 amino acids. The ends were cut back, 3 bases at V and 0 bases at J, with 6 bases in the middle. CDR1 is LNHNV, CDR2 YYDKDF, per germline (reference sequence). The CDR3 loop reads CATSRDLAKNIQYF. CDR3 coding DNA: TGTGCCACCAGCAGGGACTTAGCCAAAAACATTCAGTACTTC.

J is TRBJ2-4 and V is TRBV4-3; 7 bases match TRBD1. The length of the CDR3 is 13 residues. The ends lost 4 bases at V and 7 bases at J; junction bases unmatched: 4. In germline, CDR1 is LGHNA, CDR2 YSLEER. The CDR3 bases are TGCGCCAGCAGCCGAGACAGGGCTAACATTCAGTACTTC. Encoded protein: CASSRDRANIQYF.

This clone was seen a handful of times. The rearrangement joins TRBV28 to TRBJ1-2; possibly TRBD1 for D (5 bases). From germline, CDR1 is MDHEN and CDR2 SYDVKM. V was cut by 3 bases and J by 5 bases, with 10 bases left in between. This CDR3 region has 13 residues. The CDR3 protein is CASSFEGRYGYTF. The DNA for the CDR3 is TGTGCCAGCAGTTTCGAGGGGAGGTATGGCTACACCTTC.

The J gene is TRBJ1-2, the V gene TRBV12-3 or TRBV12-4; 7 bases fit TRBD1. The CDR3 length is 13 residues. J lost 8 bases, V lost 6 bases, and 9 bases had no gene match. The CDR3 here is CASRLKGARGYTF. CDR3 sequence (DNA): TGTGCCAGCAGGCTCAAGGGGGCACGGGGCTACACCTTC.